This is a list of T cell receptor beta chains from one sample in a study of radiotherapy plus CTLA-4 blockade in lung cancer. Sequencing used immunoSEQ multiplex PCR; TCRdb keeps in-frame clones, though not all of them. Here the sample spans 50,000 or so clones, about 88% being singletons. Sample: peripheral blood, taken from a patient treated with radiotherapy plus ipilimumab. The receptors shown here come from a human donor with non-small cell lung cancer whose response to radiotherapy plus ipilimumab could not be evaluated. Each CDR3 is given without its conserved first and last residue. The order of the fields is J gene, V gene, CDR3 protein.

j_gene: TRBJ2-2; v_gene: TRBV18; CDR3aa: ASSPSLSGSSTGELF
j_gene: TRBJ2-7; v_gene: TRBV19; CDR3aa: ASSMGRGYEQY
j_gene: TRBJ2-7; v_gene: TRBV28; CDR3aa: ASSRQGSYEQY
j_gene: TRBJ2-4; v_gene: TRBV10-1; CDR3aa: ASSPRVERAKNIQY
j_gene: TRBJ1-4; v_gene: TRBV5-8; CDR3aa: ASSKRSNEKLF
j_gene: TRBJ1-2; v_gene: TRBV7-9; CDR3aa: ASSRGRGSNYGYT
j_gene: TRBJ2-3; v_gene: TRBV5-1; CDR3aa: ASSLAGGPADTQY
j_gene: TRBJ2-2; v_gene: TRBV14; CDR3aa: ASSQDRVVWAGELF
j_gene: TRBJ1-2; v_gene: TRBV5-8; CDR3aa: ASSKGSGESYGYT
j_gene: TRBJ2-5; v_gene: TRBV5-1; CDR3aa: ASSLRAGGGETQY
j_gene: TRBJ2-7; v_gene: TRBV5-1; CDR3aa: ASSLAGTGISYEQY
j_gene: TRBJ1-4; v_gene: TRBV6-6; CDR3aa: ASRDRVNEKLF
j_gene: TRBJ2-1; v_gene: TRBV4-1; CDR3aa: ASSQDHRASSYNEQF
j_gene: TRBJ1-1; v_gene: TRBV7-8; CDR3aa: ASRSGPLNTEAF
j_gene: TRBJ2-7; v_gene: TRBV7-9; CDR3aa: ASSPSRDRGRRYEQY
j_gene: TRBJ2-3; v_gene: TRBV5-6; CDR3aa: ASSSQADTQY
j_gene: TRBJ2-1; v_gene: TRBV5-6; CDR3aa: ASRGTGPNEQF
j_gene: TRBJ1-5; v_gene: TRBV6-1; CDR3aa: ASRSGGGNQPQH
j_gene: TRBJ2-7; v_gene: TRBV6-6; CDR3aa: ASSSFRTGSYEQY
j_gene: TRBJ2-1; v_gene: TRBV5-1; CDR3aa: ASSIPDRGAYNEQF
j_gene: TRBJ1-5; v_gene: TRBV5-6; CDR3aa: ASSLGQGVRQPQH
j_gene: TRBJ1-4; v_gene: TRBV30; CDR3aa: AWNRLTNEKLF
j_gene: TRBJ1-2; v_gene: TRBV29-1; CDR3aa: SVSQRTGLPGYT